These 5 T cell receptor beta chains share one sample of origin, sequenced in a study of blood T cells in healthy people across ages. A second PCR of roughly 7 to 11 cycles used a sample-barcoded 5' primer and a J-beta primer mix. MiXCR, applied by TCRdb to the 5' RACE reads, yields one record per CDR3 protein. There are some 1.7 million distinct CDR3 sequences in the sample; roughly 27% occur only once, and 7.7% lies in the top ten. The material sequenced was blood. The receptor source for this set is a woman aged 25-40 years in good health.

The chain couples TRBV12-3 or TRBV12-4 to TRBJ1-1; TRBD1 matches 11 bases. Germline trimming cut 6 bases from V and 6 bases from J; bases unmatched to any gene: 12. The CDR3 spans 16 residues. The CDR3 nucleotides are TGTGCCAGCAGCCATGGACAGGGGGCGCGTGGAGCTGAAGCTTTCTTT. Residues: CASSHGQGARGAEAFF.

A few counts support this clonotype. The chain employs TRBV14 and TRBJ2-1, with TRBD2 as a possible D gene (5 bases). V was trimmed by 1 base and J by 7 bases, leaving 8 bases between them. The CDR3 contains 13 residues. Germline CDR1 and CDR2: SGHDN and FVKESK. Here the CDR3 DNA reads TGTGCCAGCAGCCAAGTCCGGAGGAATGAGCAGTTCTTC. Translated: CASSQVRRNEQFF.

The sample holds a few counts of this clonotype. The chain couples TRBV2 to TRBJ2-1; TRBD2 matches at 12 bases. The CDR3 spans 15 residues. Germline values: CDR1 SNHLY, CDR2 FYNNEI. V lost 4 bases and J lost 9; bases outside the gene matches: 7. The CDR3 loop is CASSGSSGRDSEQFF. As DNA, the CDR3 is TGTGCCAGCAGTGGGTCTAGCGGGAGGGATAGTGAGCAGTTCTTC. The whole variable domain, remainder taken from reference TRBV2 and TRBJ2-1, is EPEVTQTPSHQVTQMGQEVILRCVPISNHLYFYWYRQILGQKVEFLVSFYNNEISEKSEIFDDQFSVERPDGSNFTLKIRSTKLEDSAMYFCASSGSSGRDSEQFFGPGTRLTVL.

The V and J genes are TRBV4-3 and TRBJ2-3; D is ambiguous. Trimming removed 1 base at V and 0 bases at J, with 8 bases between. There are 15 residues in the CDR3. The germline V gene encodes CDR1 LGHNA and CDR2 YSLEER. The CDR3 DNA reads TGCGCCAGCAGCCAAGTTGTTAAGAGCACAGATACGCAGTATTTT. Encoded protein: CASSQVVKSTDTQYF.

The chain links TRBV6-1 to TRBJ2-6; perhaps TRBD1 as D (6 bases). This CDR3 comprises 19 residues. V lost 6 bases and J 0 bases, leaving 21 bases between the germline ends. Germline CDR1 MNHNS, CDR2 SASEGT. The CDR3 is CASSHNPKRGGSGANVLTF. The CDR3 DNA follows: TGTGCCAGCAGCCACAACCCTAAACGAGGGGGCTCTGGGGCCAACGTCCTGACTTTC.